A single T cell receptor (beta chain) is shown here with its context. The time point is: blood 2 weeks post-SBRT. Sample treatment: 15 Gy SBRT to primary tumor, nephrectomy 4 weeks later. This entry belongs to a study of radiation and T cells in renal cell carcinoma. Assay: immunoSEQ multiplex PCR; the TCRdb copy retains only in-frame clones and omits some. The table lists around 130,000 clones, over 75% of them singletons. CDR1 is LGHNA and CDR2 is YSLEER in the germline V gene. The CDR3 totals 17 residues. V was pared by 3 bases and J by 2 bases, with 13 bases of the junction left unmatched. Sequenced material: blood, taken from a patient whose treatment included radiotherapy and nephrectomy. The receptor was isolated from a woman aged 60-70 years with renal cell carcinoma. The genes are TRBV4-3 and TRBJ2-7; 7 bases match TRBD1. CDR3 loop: CASSQKTGSVAPYEQYF. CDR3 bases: TGCGCCAGCAGCCAGAAGACAGGGTCAGTAGCTCCCTACGAGCAGTACTTC.